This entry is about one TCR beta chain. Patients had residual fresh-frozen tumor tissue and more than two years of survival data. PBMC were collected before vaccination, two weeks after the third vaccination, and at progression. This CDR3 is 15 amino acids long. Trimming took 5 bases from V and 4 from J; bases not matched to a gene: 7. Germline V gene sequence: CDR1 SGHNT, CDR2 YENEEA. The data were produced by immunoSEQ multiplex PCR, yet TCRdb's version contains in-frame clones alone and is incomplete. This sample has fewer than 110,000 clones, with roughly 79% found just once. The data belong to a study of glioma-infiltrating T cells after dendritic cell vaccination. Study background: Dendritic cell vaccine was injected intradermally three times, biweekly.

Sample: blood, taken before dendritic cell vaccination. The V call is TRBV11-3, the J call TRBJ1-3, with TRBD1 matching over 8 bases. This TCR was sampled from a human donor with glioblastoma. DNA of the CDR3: TGTGCCAGCAGCCCAGGGGGCAGTTTCGGAAACACCATATATTTT. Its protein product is CASSPGGSFGNTIYF.